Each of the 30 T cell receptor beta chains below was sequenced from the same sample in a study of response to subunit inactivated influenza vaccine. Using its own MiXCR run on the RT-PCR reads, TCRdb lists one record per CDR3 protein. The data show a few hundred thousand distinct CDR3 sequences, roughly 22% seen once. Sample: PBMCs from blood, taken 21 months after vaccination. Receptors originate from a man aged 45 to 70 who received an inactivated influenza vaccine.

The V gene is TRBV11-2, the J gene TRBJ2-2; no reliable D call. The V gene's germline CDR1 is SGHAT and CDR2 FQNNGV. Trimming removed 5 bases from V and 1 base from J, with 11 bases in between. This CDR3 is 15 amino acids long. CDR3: CASSVYLGNTGELFF. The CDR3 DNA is TGTGCCAGCAGCGTATACCTGGGGAACACCGGGGAGCTGTTTTTT.

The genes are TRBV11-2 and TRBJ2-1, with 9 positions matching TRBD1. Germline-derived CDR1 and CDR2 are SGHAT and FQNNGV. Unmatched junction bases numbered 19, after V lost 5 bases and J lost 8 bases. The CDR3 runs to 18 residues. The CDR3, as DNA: TGTGCCAGCAGCGCCCTTCCGGGACAGGGTTTTCAGGGCGATGAGCAGTTCTTC. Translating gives CASSALPGQGFQGDEQFF.

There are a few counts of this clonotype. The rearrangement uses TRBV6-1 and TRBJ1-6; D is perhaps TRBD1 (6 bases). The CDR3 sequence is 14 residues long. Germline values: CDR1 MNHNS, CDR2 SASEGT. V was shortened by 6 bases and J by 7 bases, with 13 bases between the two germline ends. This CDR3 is CASSRGQLNSPLHF. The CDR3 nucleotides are TGTGCCAGCAGCCGAGGACAGCTAAATTCACCCCTCCACTTT.

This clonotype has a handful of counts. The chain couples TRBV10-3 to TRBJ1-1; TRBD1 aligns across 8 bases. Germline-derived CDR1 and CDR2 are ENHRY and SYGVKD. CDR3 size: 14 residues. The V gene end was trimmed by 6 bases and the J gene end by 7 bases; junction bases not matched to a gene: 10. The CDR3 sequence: CAIREDLDRDEAFF. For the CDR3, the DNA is TGTGCCATCAGAGAAGACCTGGACAGGGATGAAGCTTTCTTT.

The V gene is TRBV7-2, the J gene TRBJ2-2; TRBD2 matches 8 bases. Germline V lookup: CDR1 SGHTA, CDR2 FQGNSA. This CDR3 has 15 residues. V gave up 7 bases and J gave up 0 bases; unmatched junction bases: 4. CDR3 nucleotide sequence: TGTGCCAGCACCTTTAGCGGGACGAACACCGGGGAGCTGTTTTTT. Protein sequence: CASTFSGTNTGELFF.

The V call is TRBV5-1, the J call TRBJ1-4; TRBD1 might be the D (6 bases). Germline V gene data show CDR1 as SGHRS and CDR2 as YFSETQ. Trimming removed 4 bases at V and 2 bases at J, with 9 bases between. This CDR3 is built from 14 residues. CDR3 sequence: CASSDDRTNEKLFF. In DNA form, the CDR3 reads TGCGCCAGCAGCGACGACAGGACTAATGAAAAACTGTTTTTT.

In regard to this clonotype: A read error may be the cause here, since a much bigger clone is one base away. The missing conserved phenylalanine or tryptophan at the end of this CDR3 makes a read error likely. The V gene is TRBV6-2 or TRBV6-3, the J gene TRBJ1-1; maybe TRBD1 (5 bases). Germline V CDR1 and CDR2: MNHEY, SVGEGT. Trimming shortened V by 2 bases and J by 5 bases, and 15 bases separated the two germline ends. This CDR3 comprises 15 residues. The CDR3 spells CASSYQRGARTEAFC. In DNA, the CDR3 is TGTGCCAGCAGTTACCAGAGAGGGGCGAGGACTGAAGCTTTCTGT.

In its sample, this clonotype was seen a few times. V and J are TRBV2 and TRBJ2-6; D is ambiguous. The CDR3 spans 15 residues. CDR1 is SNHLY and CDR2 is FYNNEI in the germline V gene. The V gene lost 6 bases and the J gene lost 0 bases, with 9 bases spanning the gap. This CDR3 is CASSLGYSGANVLTF. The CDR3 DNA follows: TGTGCCAGCAGCCTAGGATACTCTGGGGCCAACGTCCTGACTTTC.

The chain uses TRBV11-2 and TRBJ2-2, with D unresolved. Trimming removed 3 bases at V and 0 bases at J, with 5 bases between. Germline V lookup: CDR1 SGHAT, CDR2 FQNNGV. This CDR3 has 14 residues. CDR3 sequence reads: CASSFGANTGELFF. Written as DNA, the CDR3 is TGTGCCAGCAGCTTTGGGGCGAACACCGGGGAGCTGTTTTTT. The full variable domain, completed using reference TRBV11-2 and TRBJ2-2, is EAGVAQSPRYKIIEKRQSVAFWCNPISGHATLYWYQQILGQGPKLLIQFQNNGVVDDSQLPKDRFSAERLKGVDSTLKIQPAKLEDSAVYLCASSFGANTGELFFGEGSRLTVL.

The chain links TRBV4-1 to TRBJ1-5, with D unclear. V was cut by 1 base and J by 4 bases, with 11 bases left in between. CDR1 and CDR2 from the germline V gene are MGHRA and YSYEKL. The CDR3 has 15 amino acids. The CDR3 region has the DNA TGCGCCAGCAGCCAAGCTAGGGTAGGGAATCAGCCCCAGCATTTT. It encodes CASSQARVGNQPQHF.

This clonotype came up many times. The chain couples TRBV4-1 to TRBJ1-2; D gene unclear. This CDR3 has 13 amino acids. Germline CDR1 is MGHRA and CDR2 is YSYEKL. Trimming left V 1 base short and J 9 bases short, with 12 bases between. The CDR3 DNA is TGCGCCAGCAGCCAAGGCACGCCAAGTCGCTACACCTTC. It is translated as CASSQGTPSRYTF.

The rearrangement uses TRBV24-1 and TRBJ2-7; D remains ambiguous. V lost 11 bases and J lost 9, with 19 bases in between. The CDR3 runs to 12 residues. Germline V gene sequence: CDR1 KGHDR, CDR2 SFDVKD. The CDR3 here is CAIAEGDAVQYF. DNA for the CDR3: TGTGCCATCGCGGAAGGAGACGCAGTGCAGTACTTC.

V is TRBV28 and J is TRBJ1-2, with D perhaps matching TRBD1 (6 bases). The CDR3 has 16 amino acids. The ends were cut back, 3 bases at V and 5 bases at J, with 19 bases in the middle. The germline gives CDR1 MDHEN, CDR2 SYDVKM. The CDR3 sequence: CASSLGGGSGWYGYTF. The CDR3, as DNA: TGTGCCAGCAGTTTGGGAGGGGGTAGTGGATGGTATGGCTACACCTTC.

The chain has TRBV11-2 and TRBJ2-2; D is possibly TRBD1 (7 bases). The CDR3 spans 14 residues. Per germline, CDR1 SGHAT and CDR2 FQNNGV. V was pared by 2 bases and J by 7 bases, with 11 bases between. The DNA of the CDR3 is TGTGCCAGCAGCTTAAACAGGGGAGGCGGGGAGCTGTTTTTT. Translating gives CASSLNRGGGELFF. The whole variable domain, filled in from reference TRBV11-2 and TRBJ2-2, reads EAGVAQSPRYKIIEKRQSVAFWCNPISGHATLYWYQQILGQGPKLLIQFQNNGVVDDSQLPKDRFSAERLKGVDSTLKIQPAKLEDSAVYLCASSLNRGGGELFFGEGSRLTVL.

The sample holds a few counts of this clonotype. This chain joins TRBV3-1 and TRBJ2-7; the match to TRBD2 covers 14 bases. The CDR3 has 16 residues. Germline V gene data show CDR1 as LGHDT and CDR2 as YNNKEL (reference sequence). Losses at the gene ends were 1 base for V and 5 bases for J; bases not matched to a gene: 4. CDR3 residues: CASSQGLAGGLNEQYF. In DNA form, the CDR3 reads TGTGCCAGCAGCCAAGGACTAGCGGGAGGGCTGAACGAGCAGTACTTC.

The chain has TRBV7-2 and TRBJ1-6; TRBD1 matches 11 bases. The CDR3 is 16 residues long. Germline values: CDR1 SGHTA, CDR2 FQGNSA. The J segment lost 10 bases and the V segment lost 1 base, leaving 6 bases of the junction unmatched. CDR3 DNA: TGTGCCAGCAGCTTAGTTTGGACAGGGGGCAACTCACCCCTCCACTTT. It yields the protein CASSLVWTGGNSPLHF. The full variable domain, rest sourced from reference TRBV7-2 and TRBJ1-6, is GAGVSQSPSNKVTEKGKDVELRCDPISGHTALYWYRQSLGQGLEFLIYFQGNSAPDKSGLPSDRFSAERTGGSVSTLTIQRTQQEDSAVYLCASSLVWTGGNSPLHFGNGTRLTVT.

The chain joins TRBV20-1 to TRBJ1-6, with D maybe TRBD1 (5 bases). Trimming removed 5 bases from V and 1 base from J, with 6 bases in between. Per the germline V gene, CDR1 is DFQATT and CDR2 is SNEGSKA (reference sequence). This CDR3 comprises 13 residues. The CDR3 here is CSAWGSYNSPLHF. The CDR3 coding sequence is TGCAGTGCTTGGGGGTCCTATAATTCACCCCTCCACTTT.

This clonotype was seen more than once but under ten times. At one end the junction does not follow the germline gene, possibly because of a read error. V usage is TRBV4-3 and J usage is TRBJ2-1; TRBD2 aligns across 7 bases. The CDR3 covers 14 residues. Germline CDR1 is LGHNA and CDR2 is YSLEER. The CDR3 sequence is CASSQDGDYDEQFF. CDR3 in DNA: TGCGCCAGCAGCCAAGATGGGGACTACGATGAGCAGTTCTTC.

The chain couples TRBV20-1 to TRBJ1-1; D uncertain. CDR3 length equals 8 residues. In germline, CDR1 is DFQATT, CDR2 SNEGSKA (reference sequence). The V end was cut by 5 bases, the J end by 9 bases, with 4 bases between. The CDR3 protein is CSAQKAFF. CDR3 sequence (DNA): TGCAGTGCTCAAAAAGCTTTCTTT.

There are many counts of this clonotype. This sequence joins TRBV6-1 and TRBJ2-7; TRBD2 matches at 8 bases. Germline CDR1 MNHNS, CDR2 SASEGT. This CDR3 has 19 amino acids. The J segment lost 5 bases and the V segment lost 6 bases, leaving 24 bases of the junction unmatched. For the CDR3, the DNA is TGTGCCAGCAGCGCCGTGGTAGCGGGAATTTCGTTTACAAGAGACGAGCAGTACTTC. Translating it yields CASSAVVAGISFTRDEQYF.

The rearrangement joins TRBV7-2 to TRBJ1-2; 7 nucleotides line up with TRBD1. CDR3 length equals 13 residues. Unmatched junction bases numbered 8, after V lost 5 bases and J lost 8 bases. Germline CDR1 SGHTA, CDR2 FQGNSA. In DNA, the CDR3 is TGTGCCAGCAGCCCGGGACAGCCAGGAGGCTACACCTTC. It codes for CASSPGQPGGYTF.

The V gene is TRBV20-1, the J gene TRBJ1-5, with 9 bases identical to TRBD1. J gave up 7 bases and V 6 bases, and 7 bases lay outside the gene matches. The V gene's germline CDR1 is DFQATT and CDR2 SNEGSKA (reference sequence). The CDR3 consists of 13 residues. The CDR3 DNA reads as TGCAGTGCGACCACAGGGGGCGGACAGCCCCAGCATTTT. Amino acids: CSATTGGGQPQHF.

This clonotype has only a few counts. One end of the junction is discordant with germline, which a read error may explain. CDR3 nucleotide sequence: TGTGCCAGCTCACCTAAGTTCTTGGGGGCTTGCTCCTTC. It encodes CASSPKFLGACSF. This chain uses TRBV18 with TRBJ1-2; possible D gene TRBD1, 6 bases. CDR1 is KGHSH, CDR2 LQKENI, per germline. The CDR3 consists of 13 residues.

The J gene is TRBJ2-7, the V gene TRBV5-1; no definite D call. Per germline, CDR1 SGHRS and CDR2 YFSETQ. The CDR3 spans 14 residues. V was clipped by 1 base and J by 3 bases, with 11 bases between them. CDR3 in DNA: TGCGCCAGCAGCTTGTTGGCCACCCACTACGAGCAGTACTTC. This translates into CASSLLATHYEQYF.

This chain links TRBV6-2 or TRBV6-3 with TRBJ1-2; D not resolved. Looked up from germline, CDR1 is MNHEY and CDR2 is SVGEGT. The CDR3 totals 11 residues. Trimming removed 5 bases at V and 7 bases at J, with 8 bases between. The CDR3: CASSKRGGYTF. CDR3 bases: TGTGCCAGCAGTAAACGGGGTGGCTACACCTTC.

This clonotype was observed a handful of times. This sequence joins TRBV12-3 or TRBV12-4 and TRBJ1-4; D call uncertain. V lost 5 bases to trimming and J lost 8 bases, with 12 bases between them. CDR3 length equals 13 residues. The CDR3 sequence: CASSGRASEKLFF. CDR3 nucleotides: TGTGCCAGCAGTGGCAGAGCTTCAGAAAAACTGTTTTTT.

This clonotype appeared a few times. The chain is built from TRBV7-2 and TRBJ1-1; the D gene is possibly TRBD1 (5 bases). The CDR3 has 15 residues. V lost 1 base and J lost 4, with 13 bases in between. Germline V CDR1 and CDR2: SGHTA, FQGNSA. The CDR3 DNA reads TGTGCCAGCAGCTTAGAGCGACGGCAGGGCACTGAAGCTTTCTTT. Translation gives CASSLERRQGTEAFF.

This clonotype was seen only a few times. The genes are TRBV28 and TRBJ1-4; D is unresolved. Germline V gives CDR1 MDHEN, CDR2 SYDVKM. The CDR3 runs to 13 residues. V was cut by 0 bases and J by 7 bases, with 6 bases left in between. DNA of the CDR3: TGTGCCAGCAGTTTATGGGGAACTGAAAAACTGTTTTTT. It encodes CASSLWGTEKLFF.

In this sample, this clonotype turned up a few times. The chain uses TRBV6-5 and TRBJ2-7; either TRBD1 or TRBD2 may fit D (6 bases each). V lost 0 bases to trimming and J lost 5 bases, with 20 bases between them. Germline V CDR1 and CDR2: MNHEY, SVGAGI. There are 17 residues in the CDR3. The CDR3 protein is CASSYSKESGAAHEQYF. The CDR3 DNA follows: TGTGCCAGCAGTTACTCGAAAGAGTCGGGGGCTGCCCACGAGCAGTACTTC.

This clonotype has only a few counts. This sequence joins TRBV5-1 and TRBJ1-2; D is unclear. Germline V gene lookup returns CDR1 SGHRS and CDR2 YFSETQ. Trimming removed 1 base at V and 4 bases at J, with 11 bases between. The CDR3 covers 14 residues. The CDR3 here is CASSLIGDPYGYTF. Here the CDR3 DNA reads TGCGCCAGCAGCTTGATTGGGGATCCCTATGGCTACACCTTC.